This TCR beta chain was sequenced during a study of T-cell reconstitution after alpha-beta-depleted transplantation in children. The library targeted TCRbeta and was prepared with unique molecular identifiers. Each CDR3 protein is one row after TCRdb ran MiXCR on the PCR reads. The sample consists of 350,000 to 500,000 distinct CDR3 sequences, 43% of them appearing once. Study conclusions and caveats: By about two months after transplant, alpha-beta T cells reportedly arose from several hundred graft clones that had expanded. T-cell numbers and diversity, one year after transplant, stemmed largely from T cells that were newly produced. Some patients showed high day-60 TCRbeta diversity, which derived from surviving recipient T cells and thymic progenitors.

In its sample, this clonotype was seen once. Its antigen is not known. V lost 3 bases, J lost 7 bases, and 6 bases stayed unmatched. Germline V gene lookup returns CDR1 LNHNV and CDR2 YYDKDF (reference sequence). This CDR3 comprises 13 residues. The source material was PBMCs, sampled before TCRalphabeta/CD19-depleted stem cell transplant. This TCR came from a girl aged 2-10 years with aplastic anemia, due to receive a stem cell transplant. The chain uses TRBV15 and TRBJ2-7; 7 bases match TRBD2. The CDR3, as DNA: TGTGCCACCAGCAGCCTGGGGGGGGTTGAGCAGTACTTC. It yields the protein CATSSLGGVEQYF.